These T cell receptor beta chains were read from a single sample in a study of blood T cell repertoires in COVID-19. Profiling relied on immunoSEQ multiplex PCR, and the TCRdb table lists in-frame clones only, not all of them. The table includes fewer than 300,000 clones, 70% to 90% detected once. The sequenced sample was peripheral blood. The receptors derive from a human donor with COVID-19, enrolled during active disease. The donor label of this sample is uncertain. CDR3s include the opening cysteine and the closing phenylalanine or tryptophan. D genes are given only for firm matches. Rows give clone size only sometimes, using once, few, many, or a class for an expanded clone.

>TRBD2|once|TRBJ2-3|TRBV12-5
TGTGCTAGTTTATACCTAGCGGGAGGGTACACAGATACGCAGTATTTT
CASLYLAGGYTDTQYF
>.|.|TRBJ1-5|TRBV9
TGTGCCAGCAGCGTAGACGGGCTAGGGAGTCAGCCCCAGCATTTT
CASSVDGLGSQPQHF
>.|.|TRBJ2-7|TRBV15
TGTGCCACCAGCAGAGATCGCCTCGGCGAGCAGTACTTC
CATSRDRLGEQYF
>.|.|TRBJ1-5|TRBV11-2
TGTGCCAGCAGCTTAGGAGGGAAGGATCAGCCCCAGCATTTT
CASSLGGKDQPQHF
>TRBD1|.|TRBJ1-5|TRBV28
TGTGCCAGCAAAAGAGGGGGCGATCAGCCCCAGCATTTT
CASKRGGDQPQHF
>TRBD2|.|TRBJ2-3|TRBV5-1
TGCGCCAGCAGCGGGGGGGTTAGCACAGATACGCAGTATTTT
CASSGGVSTDTQYF
>.|.|TRBJ2-6|TRBV4-3
TGCGCCAGCAGCCAAGCCGGGACAGAGGGACTCTCTGGGGCCAACGTCCTGACTTTC
CASSQAGTEGLSGANVLTF
>TRBD1|.|TRBJ1-1|TRBV28
TGTGCCAGCAGTTCAAAACTTAAAGACAGGGCCACTGAAGCTTTCTTT
CASSSKLKDRATEAFF
>TRBD1|.|TRBJ1-3|TRBV9
TGTGCCAGCAGCCCCATTACAGGGGGTGGAAACACCATATATTTT
CASSPITGGGNTIYF
>.|.|TRBJ1-3|TRBV6-6
TGTGCCAGCAGTTCACAGGGAAGCGGAAACACCATATATTTT
CASSSQGSGNTIYF
>.|.|TRBJ2-5|TRBV5-1
TGCGCCAGCAGGATTACGAGTAGTGAGACCCAGTACTTC
CASRITSSETQYF
>.|few|TRBJ1-2|TRBV19
TGTGCCAGTAGTATCCAGGCTAACTATGGCTACACCTTC
CASSIQANYGYTF
>.|.|TRBJ2-7|TRBV27
TGTGCCAGCAGTTTAGCCTACGCCTACGAGCAGTACTTC
CASSLAYAYEQYF
>TRBD1|.|TRBJ1-2|TRBV7-9
TGTGCCAGCAGTAAACAGGGGCCTAACTATGGCTACACCTTC
CASSKQGPNYGYTF
>.|.|TRBJ2-1|TRBV5-4
TGTGCCAGCAGCTCGGCTCGGTCGGGGAATAGGTACAATGAGCAGTTCTTC
CASSSARSGNRYNEQFF
>.|.|TRBJ1-2|TRBV28
TGTGCCAGCAGAACCCGGGCTAACTATGGCTACACCTTC
CASRTRANYGYTF
>.|once|TRBJ1-6|TRBV5-1
TGCGCCAGCAGCTTGGCGGGCAGGGCAAGCTCCTATAATTCACCCCTCCACTTT
CASSLAGRASSYNSPLHF
>TRBD1|.|TRBJ2-1|TRBV30
TGTGCCTGGAAACGGACAGGGATCTACAATGAGCAGTTCTTC
CAWKRTGIYNEQFF
>.|.|TRBJ2-2|TRBV6-4
TGTGCCAGCAAGCAGCAGGCTAACACCGGGGAGCTGTTTTTT
CASKQQANTGELFF
>TRBD2|.|TRBJ2-7|TRBV9
TGTGCCAGCAGTCCAACTAGCGGGAGGAATTCCTACGAGCAGTACTTC
CASSPTSGRNSYEQYF
>.|.|TRBJ2-5|TRBV4-3
TGCGCCAGCAGCCAAGCGGCCTCGGGACAAGAGACCCAGTACTTC
CASSQAASGQETQYF
>.|.|TRBJ2-1|TRBV11-1
TGTGCCAGCAGCTTACCGGGTTACGAGCAGTTCTTC
CASSLPGYEQFF
>TRBD1|.|TRBJ2-7|TRBV2
TGTGCCAGCAGCAGGGACAGGGGGGCCTACGAGCAGTACTTC
CASSRDRGAYEQYF
>.|.|TRBJ2-3|TRBV18
TGTGCCAGCTCACCGGGGAGACTCAGCACAGATACGCAGTATTTT
CASSPGRLSTDTQYF
>.|few|TRBJ1-6|TRBV7-2
TGTGCCAGCAGCTTAGATCCCCAGGGCCCCCTCCACTTT
CASSLDPQGPLHF
>.|.|TRBJ1-2|TRBV27
TGTGCCAGCAGTTTATCACGGGACTATGGCTACACCTTC
CASSLSRDYGYTF
>.|.|TRBJ1-4|TRBV27
TGTGCCAGCAGTAGACAGGAAGGAAAACTGTTTTTT
CASSRQEGKLFF
>.|.|TRBJ2-1|TRBV5-5
TGTGCCAGCAGCCCATGGGAGCGGTCGTACAATGAGCAGTTCTTC
CASSPWERSYNEQFF
>.|.|TRBJ2-7|TRBV2
TGTGCCAGCAGAATCGGTGAGCAGTACTTC
CASRIGEQYF
>TRBD1|once|TRBJ1-6|TRBV6-5
TGTGCCAGCAGGGTGGACAGGGCTGAAGATTCACCCCTCCACTTT
CASRVDRAEDSPLHF
>.|.|TRBJ2-2|TRBV9
TGTGCCAGCAGCCCCCGCGGGCGGGCGACCGGGGAGCTGTTTTTT
CASSPRGRATGELFF
>.|.|TRBJ2-1|TRBV18
TGTGCCAGCTCGCGCCCGACCGAGGGATTCAATGAGCAGTTCTTC
CASSRPTEGFNEQFF
>TRBD2|.|TRBJ2-3|TRBV5-4
TGTGCCAGCAGCTGGGGCCTAGCGGGGGGCACAGATACGCAGTATTTT
CASSWGLAGGTDTQYF
>TRBD2|.|TRBJ2-1|TRBV3-1/TRBV3-2
TGTGCCAGCAGCCACCCCACCACTAGCGGGAGGACCGGGGCGTTCTTC
CASSHPTTSGRTGAFF
>TRBD1|.|TRBJ2-7|TRBV29-1
TGCAGCGTTGAAAAGACAGGGTGGTACGAGCAGTACTTC
CSVEKTGWYEQYF
>.|.|TRBJ2-7|TRBV5-1
TGCGCCAGCAGCGTACGGGAGACCCTCGAGCAGTACTTC
CASSVRETLEQYF
>TRBD2|.|TRBJ2-1|TRBV11-3
TGTGCCAGCAGCTCACGGACTAGAAACAATGAGCAGTTCTTC
CASSSRTRNNEQFF
>.|.|TRBJ2-7|TRBV11-2
TGTGCCAGCAGCCTGTATACGGGAGAGCAGTACTTC
CASSLYTGEQYF
>TRBD1|.|TRBJ2-2|TRBV28
TGTGCCAGCAGTAGACTGGGACAGGCGAACACCGGGGAGCTGTTTTTT
CASSRLGQANTGELFF
>TRBD1|.|TRBJ1-6|TRBV28
TGTGCCATCGTCGGACAGGGAAATTCACCCCTCCACTTT
CAIVGQGNSPLHF
>.|.|TRBJ1-1|TRBV19
TGTGCCAGTAGTAGGTCCAGGGACACTGAAGCTTTCTTT
CASSRSRDTEAFF
>TRBD1|.|TRBJ1-2|TRBV10-3
TGTGCCATCAGTGAGTTACAGGGGGCGAACTATGGCTACACCTTC
CAISELQGANYGYTF
>TRBD1|.|TRBJ2-5|TRBV2
TGTGCCAGCAGTGGGAGGACAGGGCGGGAGACCCAGTACTTC
CASSGRTGRETQYF
>.|.|TRBJ1-5|TRBV7-9
TGTGCCAGCAGCTTCGGGTATAGCAATCAGCCCCAGCATTTT
CASSFGYSNQPQHF
>.|.|TRBJ1-2|TRBV30
TGTGCCTGGACCCCCGGACGACAGGTAGCTTACTATGGCTACACCTTC
CAWTPGRQVAYYGYTF
>.|.|TRBJ2-1|TRBV7-8
TGTGCCAGCAGCCAAGGAGGGGCCCCAGGCTCCTACAATGAGCAGTTCTTC
CASSQGGAPGSYNEQFF
>.|.|TRBJ2-5|TRBV28
TGTGCCAGCAGCCTACTCCCCCCTTCCGAGACCCAGTACTTC
CASSLLPPSETQYF
>.|.|TRBJ1-2|TRBV6-5
TGTGCCAGCAGTTATAGGAGATCCGGCTATGGCTACACCTTC
CASSYRRSGYGYTF
>.|.|TRBJ2-7|TRBV28
TGTGCCAGCAGTTTCAGGGCTGTGCAGTACTTC
CASSFRAVQYF
>.|.|TRBJ1-4|TRBV21-1
TGTGCCAGCAGCCTACAGGTAAGAACACCGAATGAAAAACTGTTTTTT
CASSLQVRTPNEKLFF
>.|.|TRBJ2-3|TRBV7-3
TGTGCCAGCACCAGCGGGCGGTCTAGCACAGATACGCAGTATTTT
CASTSGRSSTDTQYF
>.|.|TRBJ1-2|TRBV5-6
TGTGCCAGCAGCCTCGGGGGAGGGGGACCGTCTCGAGGCTACACCTTC
CASSLGGGGPSRGYTF
>.|.|TRBJ2-5|TRBV18
TGTGCCAGCTCACTAGATACAGGGCAAGGGACCCAGTACTTC
CASSLDTGQGTQYF